These T cell receptor beta chains were read from a single sample in a study of blood T cell repertoires in COVID-19. Assay used: immunoSEQ multiplex PCR; TCRdb lists only in-frame clones, some missing. Here the sample spans tens of thousands of clones, approximately 84% being singletons. The material sequenced was peripheral blood. These receptors came from a man between 50 and 59 years old with COVID-19, enrolled during active disease. Both conserved end residues are part of each CDR3. D genes are given only for firm matches. Size is stated for part of the rows, as once, few or many counts, or as a class when the clone is expanded.

v_gene	j_gene	d_gene	abundance	CDR3aa	CDR3nt
TRBV5-1	TRBJ1-2	-	-	CASSLVGLSGYTF	TGCGCCAGCAGCTTGGTCGGGTTGTCTGGCTACACCTTC
TRBV2	TRBJ2-1	TRBD1	few	CASSDDRAGNEQFF	TGTGCCAGCAGCGACGACAGGGCAGGGAATGAGCAGTTCTTC
TRBV24-1	TRBJ1-6	TRBD1	few	CATTKDREDGSPLHF	TGTGCCACCACCAAGGACAGGGAGGATGGTTCACCCCTCCACTTT
TRBV6-5	TRBJ1-2	-	-	CASSYDTGNYGYTF	TGTGCCAGCAGCTATGACACAGGGAACTATGGCTACACCTTC
TRBV3-1/TRBV3-2	TRBJ2-2	-	once	CASSQVTSMHTGELFF	TGTGCCAGCAGCCAAGTAACTAGCATGCACACCGGGGAGCTGTTTTTT
TRBV3-1/TRBV3-2	TRBJ2-7	TRBD2	-	CASSQGRETSGGIEQYF	TGTGCCAGCAGCCAAGGTAGGGAGACTAGCGGGGGAATCGAGCAGTACTTC
TRBV6-5	TRBJ1-2	TRBD1	-	CASSLTGGDYGYTF	TGTGCCAGCAGCTTGACAGGGGGCGACTATGGCTACACCTTC
TRBV5-5	TRBJ2-1	TRBD2	once	CASSARVGLGEGQFF	TGTGCCAGCAGCGCCCGGGTAGGACTAGGGGAGGGGCAGTTCTTC
TRBV6-5	TRBJ2-1	TRBD1	many	CASSYDTGGSYNEQFF	TGTGCCAGCAGTTACGACACAGGGGGGTCCTACAATGAGCAGTTCTTC
TRBV9	TRBJ2-1	TRBD2	-	CASRSGTSDREQFF	TGTGCCAGCAGGTCCGGGACTAGCGATCGTGAGCAGTTCTTC
TRBV5-6	TRBJ2-3	TRBD2	-	CASSIRTSGVTDTQYF	TGTGCCAGCAGCATACGGACTAGCGGGGTCACAGATACGCAGTATTTT
TRBV6-5	TRBJ1-2	-	many	CASSSGAKVGYTF	TGTGCCAGCAGTTCAGGGGCGAAGGTTGGCTACACCTTC
TRBV6-6	TRBJ2-7	TRBD1	-	CASSTGQGSYEQYF	TGTGCCAGCAGTACAGGACAGGGCTCCTACGAGCAGTACTTC
TRBV14	TRBJ2-1	TRBD1	-	CASSQAYRGEQFF	TGTGCCAGCAGCCAAGCCTACAGGGGTGAGCAGTTCTTC
TRBV28	TRBJ1-6	-	-	CASALFQGNSPLHF	TGTGCCAGCGCACTTTTCCAGGGTAATTCACCCCTCCACTTT
TRBV5-4	TRBJ2-7	TRBD2	-	CASKLAGWQHEQYF	TGTGCCAGCAAACTAGCGGGCTGGCAGCACGAGCAGTACTTC
TRBV7-6	TRBJ2-7	TRBD2	-	CASSLELGSGGAYEQYF	TGTGCCAGCAGCTTAGAGCTGGGGAGCGGGGGAGCCTACGAGCAGTACTTC
TRBV24-1	TRBJ2-3	TRBD1	-	CATSDAGQGARDTQYF	TGTGCCACCAGTGATGCGGGACAGGGGGCGCGGGATACGCAGTATTTT
TRBV9	TRBJ2-5	TRBD2	-	CASSVLGGASGSRQETQYF	TGTGCCAGCAGCGTACTCGGGGGGGCGAGTGGGAGCCGCCAAGAGACCCAGTACTTC
TRBV2	TRBJ1-2	-	-	CASSPGLQTYGYTF	TGTGCCAGCAGTCCTGGGTTACAGACATATGGCTACACCTTC
TRBV15	TRBJ2-6	TRBD1	once	CATSRGRGQSGANVLTF	TGTGCCACCAGCAGAGGCAGGGGGCAATCTGGGGCCAACGTCCTGACTTTC
TRBV11-2	TRBJ2-1	-	-	CASSLVSEAEQFF	TGTGCCAGCAGCTTAGTGTCCGAGGCTGAGCAGTTCTTC
TRBV4-3	TRBJ1-4	-	-	CASSQLAAAEKLFF	TGCGCCAGCAGCCAACTGGCAGCGGCTGAAAAACTGTTTTTT
TRBV4-1	TRBJ2-7	TRBD2	-	CASSQDLSGGSYEQYF	TGCGCCAGCAGCCAAGATCTAAGCGGGGGTTCCTACGAGCAGTACTTC
TRBV5-1	TRBJ1-6	-	-	CASSPLSGRGNSPLHF	TGCGCCAGCAGCCCGTTGTCTGGGCGGGGGAATTCACCCCTCCACTTT
TRBV6-2/TRBV6-3	TRBJ2-7	TRBD2	-	CASSFTSGGIYEQYF	TGTGCCAGCAGCTTCACTAGCGGGGGGATCTACGAGCAGTACTTC
TRBV30	TRBJ1-6	TRBD1	-	CAWRIKGTGVSPLHF	TGTGCCTGGAGGATAAAAGGGACAGGGGTTTCACCCCTCCACTTT
TRBV29-1	TRBJ2-5	TRBD2	once	CSVDLGTSGGETQYF	TGCAGCGTTGACCTAGGGACTAGCGGAGGAGAGACCCAGTACTTC
TRBV19	TRBJ1-5	-	-	CASSIILGPQHF	TGTGCCAGTAGTATCATACTAGGGCCCCAGCATTTT
TRBV14	TRBJ1-1	-	-	CASSQELGGLNTEAFF	TGTGCCAGCAGCCAAGAACTGGGGGGATTGAACACTGAAGCTTTCTTT
TRBV19	TRBJ2-5	TRBD2	few	CASSISGGRVETQYF	TGTGCCAGTAGTATCAGCGGGGGTAGGGTGGAGACCCAGTACTTC
TRBV30	TRBJ1-2	-	-	CAGHAARGYTF	TGTGCCGGACACGCCGCGAGGGGCTACACCTTC
TRBV6-6	TRBJ1-2	TRBD1	-	CASSSLGGGYTF	TGTGCCAGCAGTTCTCTAGGGGGCGGCTACACCTTC
TRBV6-1	TRBJ2-3	TRBD1	-	CASSEQGAGTDTQYF	TGTGCCAGCAGTGAACAGGGGGCGGGCACAGATACGCAGTATTTT
TRBV29-1	TRBJ2-2	-	once	CSVEESGDTLFF	TGCAGCGTTGAAGAATCAGGGGACACGCTGTTTTTT
TRBV11-2	TRBJ2-7	TRBD1	-	CASSFGQDYEQYF	TGTGCCAGCAGCTTCGGACAGGACTACGAGCAGTACTTC
TRBV4-2	TRBJ2-5	TRBD2	-	CASSQGRTTSGEETQYF	TGTGCCAGCAGCCAAGGTCGGACGACTAGCGGAGAAGAGACCCAGTACTTC
TRBV5-6	TRBJ1-2	-	-	CASSEGGGYTF	TGTGCCAGCAGCGAGGGTGGGGGCTACACCTTC
TRBV2	TRBJ1-2	-	-	CASSARNYGYTF	TGTGCCAGCAGTGCCAGAAACTATGGCTACACCTTC
TRBV7-2	TRBJ1-6	-	-	CASRYRNSPLHF	TGTGCCAGCAGATACAGGAATTCACCCCTCCACTTT
TRBV5-1	TRBJ2-5	-	few	CASSYGEQETQYF	TGCGCCAGCAGCTACGGGGAACAAGAGACCCAGTACTTC
TRBV5-1	TRBJ2-3	TRBD1	-	CASSFTRGQRPTDTQYF	TGCGCCAGCAGCTTTACCCGGGGACAGCGCCCCACAGATACGCAGTATTTT
TRBV11-2	TRBJ2-5	-	-	CASSLGRAGPQETQYF	TGTGCCAGCAGCTTAGGGAGGGCGGGACCCCAAGAGACCCAGTACTTC
TRBV19	TRBJ2-5	TRBD1	-	CASSIGDRAGQETQYF	TGTGCCAGTAGTATAGGCGACAGGGCAGGGCAAGAGACCCAGTACTTC
TRBV20-1	TRBJ1-2	-	-	CSARPGEGYTF	TGCAGTGCTAGACCAGGGGAAGGCTACACCTTC
TRBV7-8	TRBJ2-4	TRBD1	-	CASSFGQGLAKNIQYF	TGTGCCAGCAGCTTTGGACAGGGATTAGCCAAAAACATTCAGTACTTC
TRBV19	TRBJ1-2	-	-	CASTLVPGDGYTF	TGTGCCAGTACTCTGGTGCCCGGGGATGGCTACACCTTC
TRBV7-9	TRBJ2-1	-	few	CASSLSGSYNEQFF	TGTGCCAGCAGCTTATCAGGGTCCTACAATGAGCAGTTCTTC
TRBV3-1/TRBV3-2	TRBJ1-4	-	-	CASSPQGAEKLFF	TGTGCCAGCAGCCCACAGGGAGCCGAAAAACTGTTTTTT
TRBV12-3/TRBV12-4	TRBJ1-2	TRBD1	-	CASSPGTGDGYTF	TGTGCCAGCAGTCCCGGGACAGGGGATGGCTACACCTTC
TRBV12-3/TRBV12-4	TRBJ2-2	-	-	CASSLYSTGELFF	TGTGCCAGCAGTTTATACTCCACCGGGGAGCTGTTTTTT
TRBV7-2	TRBJ2-7	TRBD1	-	CASSLQGLGTEEQYF	TGTGCCAGCAGCTTACAGGGTCTAGGGACAGAGGAGCAGTACTTC
TRBV3-1/TRBV3-2	TRBJ1-2	TRBD1	-	CASSPNRQGREAGGYTF	TGTGCCAGCAGCCCCAACCGACAGGGAAGGGAAGCAGGTGGCTACACCTTC
TRBV30	TRBJ2-3	-	-	CAWGGGATQYF	TGTGCCTGGGGGGGCGGGGCCACGCAGTATTTT
TRBV7-2	TRBJ2-2	TRBD2	-	CASSSGTRSPYRVTGELFF	TGTGCCAGCAGCTCTGGGACTAGAAGCCCCTATAGAGTCACCGGGGAGCTGTTTTTT
TRBV19	TRBJ2-7	-	few	CASSRRGPSYEQYF	TGTGCCAGTAGTAGGAGGGGGCCCTCCTACGAGCAGTACTTC
TRBV11-2	TRBJ1-2	TRBD1	-	CASSPYRGTVYGYTF	TGTGCCAGCAGCCCATACAGGGGAACCGTCTATGGCTACACCTTC